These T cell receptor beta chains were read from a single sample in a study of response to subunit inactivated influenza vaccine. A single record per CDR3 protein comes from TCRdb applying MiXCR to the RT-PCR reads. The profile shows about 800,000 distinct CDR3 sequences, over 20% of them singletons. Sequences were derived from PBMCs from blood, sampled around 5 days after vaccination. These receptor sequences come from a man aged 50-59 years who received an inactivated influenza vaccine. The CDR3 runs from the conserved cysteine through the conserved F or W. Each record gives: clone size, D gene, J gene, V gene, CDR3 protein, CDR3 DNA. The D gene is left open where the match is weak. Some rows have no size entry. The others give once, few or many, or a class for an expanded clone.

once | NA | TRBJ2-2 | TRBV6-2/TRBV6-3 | CASSYSIVATTGELFF | TGTGCCAGCAGTTACTCGATAGTAGCTACCACCGGGGAGCTGTTTTTT
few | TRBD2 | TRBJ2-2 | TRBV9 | CASSGTSETGELFF | TGTGCCAGCAGCGGGACTAGTGAAACCGGGGAGCTGTTTTTT
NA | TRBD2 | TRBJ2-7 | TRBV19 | CASTGGESYEQYF | TGTGCCAGTACGGGAGGGGAATCCTACGAGCAGTACTTC
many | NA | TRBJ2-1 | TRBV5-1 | CASSLKTSSYNEQFF | TGCGCCAGCAGCTTGAAAACTAGCTCCTACAATGAGCAGTTCTTC
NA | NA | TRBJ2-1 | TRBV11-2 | CASSLVPGKSYNEQFF | TGTGCCAGCAGCTTAGTTCCGGGGAAATCCTACAATGAGCAGTTCTTC
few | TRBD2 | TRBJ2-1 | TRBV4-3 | CASSRRASGIYNEQFF | TGCGCCAGCAGCCGACGGGCTAGCGGGATCTACAATGAGCAGTTCTTC
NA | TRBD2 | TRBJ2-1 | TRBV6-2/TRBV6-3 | CASSSKLAGYGNEQFF | TGTGCCAGCAGCTCAAAGTTAGCGGGATATGGTAATGAGCAGTTCTTC
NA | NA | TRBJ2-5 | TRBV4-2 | CASSQDYSKETQYF | TGTGCCAGCAGCCAAGATTACTCCAAAGAGACCCAGTACTTC
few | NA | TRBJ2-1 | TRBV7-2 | CASSSGLSPGNEQFF | TGTGCCAGCAGCTCCGGGTTATCTCCGGGGAATGAGCAGTTCTTC
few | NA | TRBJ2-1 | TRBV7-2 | CASSWAGNYNEQFF | TGTGCCAGCAGCTGGGCGGGAAACTACAATGAGCAGTTCTTC
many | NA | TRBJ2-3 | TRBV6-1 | CASSTSGPWVRTDTQYF | TGTGCCAGCAGCACTTCCGGGCCCTGGGTTCGCACAGATACGCAGTATTTT
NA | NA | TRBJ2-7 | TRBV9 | CASSPRTNSYEQYF | TGTGCCAGCAGCCCTCGGACCAACTCCTACGAGCAGTACTTC
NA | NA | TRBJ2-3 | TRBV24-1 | CATSDRQVLPDTQYF | TGTGCCACCAGTGACCGACAGGTTTTGCCAGATACGCAGTATTTT
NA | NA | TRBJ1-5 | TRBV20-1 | CSARSLGSNQPQHF | TGCAGTGCCCGTAGTCTTGGGAGCAATCAGCCCCAGCATTTT